Listed here is a single T cell receptor (beta chain). The sample comes from a study of blood T cell repertoires in COVID-19. Background on the study: The samples span acute and convalescent COVID-19 from the United States, Italy and Spain. Sources were T cells, B-cell-depleted T cells, or PBMCs; the material itself was cDNA or gDNA.

J gave up 1 base and V 3 bases, and 2 bases lay outside the gene matches. The CDR3 is 14 residues long. Germline V gene lookup returns CDR1 LNHNV and CDR2 YYDKDF (reference sequence). The Seattle patients joined while their infection was active and were tracked longitudinally afterward. In the study's own analysis: Reference gene primer amplification yielded estimated nucleated cell counts. Measured with immunoSEQ multiplex PCR; TCRdb has only the in-frame clones, and not every one. D and trimming were read from the DNA, whereas the V and J calls and clone size are those reported in that table. This table holds approximately 180,000 clones, 80% to 85% found once.

The sample taken for sequencing was peripheral blood. The clonotype was recovered from a woman in her thirties or forties with COVID-19, enrolled during active disease. The chain employs TRBV15 and TRBJ1-2; 7 bases are shared with TRBD1. In DNA form, the CDR3 reads TGTGCCACCAGCAGGACAGGGAATAACTATGGCTACACCTTC. Translating it yields CATSRTGNNYGYTF.